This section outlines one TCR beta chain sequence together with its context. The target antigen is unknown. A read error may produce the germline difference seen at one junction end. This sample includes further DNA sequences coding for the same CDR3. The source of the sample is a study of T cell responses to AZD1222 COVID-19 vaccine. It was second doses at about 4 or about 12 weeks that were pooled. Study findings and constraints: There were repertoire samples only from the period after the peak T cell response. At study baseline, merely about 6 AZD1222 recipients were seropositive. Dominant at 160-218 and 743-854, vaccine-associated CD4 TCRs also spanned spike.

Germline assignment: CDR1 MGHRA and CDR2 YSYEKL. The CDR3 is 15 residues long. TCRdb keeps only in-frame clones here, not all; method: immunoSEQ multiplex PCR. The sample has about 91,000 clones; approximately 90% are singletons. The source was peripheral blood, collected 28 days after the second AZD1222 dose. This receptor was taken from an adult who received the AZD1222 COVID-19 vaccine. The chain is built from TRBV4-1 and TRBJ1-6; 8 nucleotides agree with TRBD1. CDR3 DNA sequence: TGCGCCAGCAGCCAAGAGGTGACAGGGGATTCGCCCCTCCACTTT. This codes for CASSQEVTGDSPLHF.